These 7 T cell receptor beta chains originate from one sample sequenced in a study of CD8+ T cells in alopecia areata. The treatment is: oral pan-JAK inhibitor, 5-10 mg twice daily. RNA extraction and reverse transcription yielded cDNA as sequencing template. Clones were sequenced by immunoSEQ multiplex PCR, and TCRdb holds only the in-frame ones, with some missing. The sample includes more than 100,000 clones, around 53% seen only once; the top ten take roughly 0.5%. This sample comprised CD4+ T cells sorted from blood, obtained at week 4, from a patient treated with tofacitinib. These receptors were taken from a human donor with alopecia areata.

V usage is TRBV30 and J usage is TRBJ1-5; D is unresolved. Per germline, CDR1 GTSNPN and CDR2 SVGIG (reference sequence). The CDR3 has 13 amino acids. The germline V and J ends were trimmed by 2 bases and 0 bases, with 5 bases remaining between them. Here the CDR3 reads CAWSLGSNQPQHF. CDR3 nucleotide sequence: TGTGCCTGGAGTTTAGGTAGCAATCAGCCCCAGCATTTT.

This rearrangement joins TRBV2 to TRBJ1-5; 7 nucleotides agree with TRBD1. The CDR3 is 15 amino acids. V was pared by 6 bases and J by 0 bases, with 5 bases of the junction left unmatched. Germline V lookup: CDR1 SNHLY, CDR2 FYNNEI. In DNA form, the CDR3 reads TGTGCCAGCAGCTCGACAGGGAATAGCAATCAGCCCCAGCATTTT. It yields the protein CASSSTGNSNQPQHF.

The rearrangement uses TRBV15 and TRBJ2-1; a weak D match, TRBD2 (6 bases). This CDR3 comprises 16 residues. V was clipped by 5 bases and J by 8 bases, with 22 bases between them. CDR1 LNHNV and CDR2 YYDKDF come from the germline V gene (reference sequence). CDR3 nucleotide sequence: TGTGCCACCAGCTCCGGTTTACGGGCGGGATATGATGAGCAGTTCTTC. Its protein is CATSSGLRAGYDEQFF.

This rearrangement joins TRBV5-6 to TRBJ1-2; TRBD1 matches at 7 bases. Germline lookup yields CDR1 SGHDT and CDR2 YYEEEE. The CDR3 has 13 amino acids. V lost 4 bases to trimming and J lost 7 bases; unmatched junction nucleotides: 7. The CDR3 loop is CASSLLDRAGYTF. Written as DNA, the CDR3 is TGTGCCAGCAGCCTATTAGACAGGGCTGGCTACACCTTC.

The CDR3 nucleotides are TGCAGCGTTGAAGATCGGACAGGGGGTGAAGCTTTCTTT. Its protein is CSVEDRTGGEAFF. The chain links TRBV29-1 to TRBJ1-1, with 10 bases aligning to TRBD1. The CDR3 has 13 amino acids. V gave up 0 bases and J gave up 7 bases; unmatched junction bases: 2. The germline V gene encodes CDR1 SQVTM and CDR2 ANQGSEA.

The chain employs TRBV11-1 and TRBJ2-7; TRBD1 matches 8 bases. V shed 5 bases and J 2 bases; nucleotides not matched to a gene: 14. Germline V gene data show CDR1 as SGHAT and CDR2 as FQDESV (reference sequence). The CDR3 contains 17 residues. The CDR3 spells CASSDPPSRGLTYEQYF. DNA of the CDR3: TGTGCCAGCAGCGACCCCCCTTCCAGGGGGCTCACCTACGAGCAGTACTTC.

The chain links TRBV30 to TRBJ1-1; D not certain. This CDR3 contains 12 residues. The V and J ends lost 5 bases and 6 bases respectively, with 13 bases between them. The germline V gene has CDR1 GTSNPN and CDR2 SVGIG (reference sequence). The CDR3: CAWGRALSEAFF. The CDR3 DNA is TGTGCCTGGGGTCGTGCGTTATCTGAAGCTTTCTTT.